This T cell receptor beta chain was documented in a study of shared T cell receptors in the human thymus. TCRdb's copy holds only in-frame clones and misses some; the assay was immunoSEQ multiplex PCR. The sample lists hundreds of thousands of clones; about 95% were seen once. From germline, CDR1 is SGHTA and CDR2 FQGNSA. The trim removed 0 bases at V and 3 bases at J, leaving 7 bases unmatched. CDR3 length: 16 amino acids. The sequencing sample was made of thymocytes. The chain couples TRBV7-2 to TRBJ1-1, with 7 bases that match TRBD1. This sequence was found in a human donor. Here the CDR3 DNA reads TGTGCCAGCAGCTTAGCGGGAGGGGGCAGGGACACTGAAGCTTTCTTT. Its protein is CASSLAGGGRDTEAFF.